What follows is one TCR beta chain and its context. Its antigen is currently not known. Relative to the germline gene, one junction end is altered; a read error may explain this. The library relied on multiplex PCR. Sequenced on an Illumina HiSeq 4000. CDR3 regions were amplified by Arm-PCR with iRepertoire HTBI primers to construct TCR beta libraries. Gel purification was performed on PCR products prior to sequencing. The study's processing was this. Across samples, 60 to 80 TRBV and 13 to 15 TRBJ segments were identified and used for gene usage analysis of CDR3 amino acid clonotypes. Filtered high-quality paired reads were merged into contigs using COPE and FqMerger. BLAST was used to align contigs to IMGT TRBV, TRBD and TRBJ reference genes, and CDR3 was defined according to IMGT. Highly expanded clones were defined as clonotypes with a frequency above 0.1%. Shannon entropy was used to measure repertoire diversity, and the Gini coefficient was used to measure V-J evenness. Clonotypes shared by more than one individual were considered public. The public reads were reprocessed in TCRdb via fastp at Q25 and MiXCR, keeping in-frame beta chains. Under each unique CDR3 protein, matching rows form one entry showing the most common genes and DNA. None of the V and J calls come from the authors' own analysis; TCRdb made them. This sample is represented by 300,000 to 350,000 distinct CDR3 sequences; less than 20% of them were singletons. The top ten hold over 25% of the sample.

The source of the sample is a study of regulatory T cells in long-lasting Graves disease listed by TCRdb under 2021. About the full investigation: To count as having persistent Graves' disease, a patient had to have received antithyroid drug treatment for over 5 years with TSH receptor autoantibodies remaining persistently positive. A total of roughly 33 samples underwent TCR sequencing: about 13 from persistent and some 20 from newly diagnosed Graves' disease patients. The study was registered as a clinical trial and conducted in China. On average, persistent Graves' disease patients in the clinical cohort had been on antithyroid drugs for about 10 years. Patients with persistent Graves' disease were compared with patients with newly diagnosed Graves' disease using TCR sequencing and RNA sequencing of peripheral blood.

Here is what the overall study found, with its caveats: Patients with persistent disease shared more public clonotypes (around 2,500) than newly diagnosed patients did (approximately 1,000). As a limitation, the authors acknowledged that the small sample size may reduce accuracy. Compared with newly diagnosed patients, patients with persistent Graves' disease had lower TCR Shannon entropy and fewer highly expanded clones, which suggests clonal expansion. Only the TCR beta chain was sequenced and analyzed. The study examined only peripheral blood because the primary lesion, thyroid tissue, could not be accessed.

The time point label, read with the paper, signifies: persistent/refractory GD, antithyroid drugs over 5 years with positive TRAb. For both TCR sequencing and RNA sequencing, RNA was extracted from PBMCs using TRIzol. Graves' disease was diagnosed according to American Thyroid Association guidelines. Patients for the study were recruited at an endocrinology department in Xi'an, China. Each patient gave 7.5 to 10 milliliters of peripheral blood, collected in an EDTA anticoagulant tube. Ficoll Paque Plus density gradient separation was used to isolate PBMCs, and no further T cell sorting was performed. An Agilent 2100 Bioanalyzer and agarose gel were used to check RNA quality, and a NanoDrop 2000 was used to measure RNA concentration. This clonotype was sampled from a female donor with Graves disease. Sequenced here: peripheral blood mononuclear cells (PBMCs), sampled when the disease was refractory, from a patient treated with antithyroid drugs.

The encoded CDR3 is CASSLAGGPNQPRHF. The bases are TGTGCCAGCAGCTTAGCGGGGGGCCCGAATCAGCCCCGGCATTTT. The chain couples TRBV7-2 to TRBJ1-5, with TRBD1 as a weak D call on 6 bases. CDR1 SGHTA and CDR2 FQGNSA were looked up in the germline V gene. The CDR3 runs 15 residues from the cysteine to the phenylalanine. Only the CDR3 region is kept as DNA, spanning 45 bases read in frame from base 1.